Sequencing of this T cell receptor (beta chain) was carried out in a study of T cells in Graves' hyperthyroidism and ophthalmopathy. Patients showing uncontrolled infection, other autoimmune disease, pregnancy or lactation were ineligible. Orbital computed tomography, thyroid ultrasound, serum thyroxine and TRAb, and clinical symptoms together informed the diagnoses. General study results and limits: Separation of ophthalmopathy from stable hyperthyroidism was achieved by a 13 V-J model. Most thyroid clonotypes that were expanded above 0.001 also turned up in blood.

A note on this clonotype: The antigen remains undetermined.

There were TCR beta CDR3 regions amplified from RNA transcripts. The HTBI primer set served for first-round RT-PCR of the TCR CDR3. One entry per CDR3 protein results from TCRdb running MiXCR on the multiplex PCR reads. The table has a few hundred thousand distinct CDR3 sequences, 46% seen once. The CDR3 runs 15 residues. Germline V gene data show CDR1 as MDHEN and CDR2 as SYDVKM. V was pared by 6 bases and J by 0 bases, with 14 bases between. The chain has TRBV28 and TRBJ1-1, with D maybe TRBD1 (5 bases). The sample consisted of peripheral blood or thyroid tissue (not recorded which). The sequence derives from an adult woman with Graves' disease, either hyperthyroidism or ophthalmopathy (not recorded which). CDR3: CASSKTGTLNTEAFF. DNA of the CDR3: TGTGCCAGCAGCAAAACCGGGACCTTGAACACTGAAGCTTTCTTT. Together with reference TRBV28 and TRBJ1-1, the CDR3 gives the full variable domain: DVKVTQSSRYLVKRTGEKVFLECVQDMDHENMFWYRQDPGLGLRLIYFSYDVKMKEKGDIPEGYSVSREKKERFSLILESASTNQTSMYLCASSKTGTLNTEAFFGQGTRLTVV.